The 3 T cell receptor beta chains below come from one sample, sequenced in a study of OX40 agonist ivuxolimab in advanced cancers. The receptor library was made with the immunoSEQ multiplex PCR assay. What TCRdb holds here is the immuneACCESS table cut down to in-frame rearrangements. Part of the clones is not present; checked against another copy, under half of the missing clones reflect an unresolved V gene, and the others are unexplained. The sample table shows some 64,000 clones, and about 90% are seen once. The ten biggest clones cover 25% of the sample. Sequences were derived from CD4+ or CD8+ T cells sorted from blood, sampled in a trial of the OX40 agonist ivuxolimab. The receptors were gathered from an adult with an advanced solid tumor such as melanoma, head and neck, liver or kidney cancer.

CDR3 nucleotides: TGTGCCTGGAGTGTAAAGGCATATAGCAATCAGCCCCAGCATTTT. It codes for CAWSVKAYSNQPQHF. The chain links TRBV30 to TRBJ1-5; D is uncertain. CDR1 GTSNPN and CDR2 SVGIG come from the germline V gene (reference sequence). Trimming removed 0 bases from V and 0 bases from J, with 9 bases in between. This CDR3 is built from 15 residues.

V and J are TRBV7-9 and TRBJ2-6; a weak D match, TRBD1 (6 bases). The V end lost 4 bases, the J end lost 3 bases, and 13 bases lay between the germline ends. The germline gives CDR1 SEHNR, CDR2 FQNEAQ (reference sequence). CDR3 length equals 16 residues. CDR3 sequence: CASSSKTGSGANVLTF. CDR3 DNA sequence: TGTGCCAGCAGCTCCAAGACAGGAAGTGGGGCCAACGTCCTGACTTTC.

This sequence joins TRBV5-1 and TRBJ2-1; D is uncertain. The germline V gene encodes CDR1 SGHRS and CDR2 YFSETQ. Trimming took 1 base from V and 8 from J, leaving 7 bases between them. The CDR3 loop spans 12 amino acids. The CDR3 here is CASSLFQHEQFF. The CDR3 nucleotides read TGCGCCAGCAGCTTGTTTCAGCATGAGCAGTTCTTC.